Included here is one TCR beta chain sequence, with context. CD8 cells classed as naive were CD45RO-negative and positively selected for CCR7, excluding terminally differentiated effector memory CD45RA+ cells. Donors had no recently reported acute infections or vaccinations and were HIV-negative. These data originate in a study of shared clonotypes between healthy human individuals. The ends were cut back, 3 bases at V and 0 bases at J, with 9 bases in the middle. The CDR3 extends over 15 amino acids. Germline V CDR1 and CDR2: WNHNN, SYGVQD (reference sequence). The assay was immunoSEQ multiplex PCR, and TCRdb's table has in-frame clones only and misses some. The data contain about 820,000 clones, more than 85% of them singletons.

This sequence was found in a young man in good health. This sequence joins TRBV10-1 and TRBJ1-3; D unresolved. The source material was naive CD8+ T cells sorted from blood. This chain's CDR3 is CASSEGLNSGNTIYF. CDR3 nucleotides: TGCGCCAGCAGTGAAGGCCTAAACTCTGGAAACACCATATATTTT.